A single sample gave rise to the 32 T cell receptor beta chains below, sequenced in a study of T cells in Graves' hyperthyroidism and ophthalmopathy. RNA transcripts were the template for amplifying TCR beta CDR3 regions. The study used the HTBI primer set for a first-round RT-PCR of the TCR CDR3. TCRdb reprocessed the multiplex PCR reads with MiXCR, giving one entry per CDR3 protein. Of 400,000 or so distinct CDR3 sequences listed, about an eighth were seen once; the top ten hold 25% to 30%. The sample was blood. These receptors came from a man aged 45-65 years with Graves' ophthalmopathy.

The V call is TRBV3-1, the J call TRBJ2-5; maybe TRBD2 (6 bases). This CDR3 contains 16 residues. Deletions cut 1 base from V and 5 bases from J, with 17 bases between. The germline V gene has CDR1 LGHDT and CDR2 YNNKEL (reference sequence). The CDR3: CASSQASGGIGETQYF. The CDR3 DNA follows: TGTGCCAGCAGCCAAGCTTCTGGCGGGATAGGGGAGACCCAGTACTTC.

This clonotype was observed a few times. CDR3 residues: CASSTRRTYEQYF. CDR3 nucleotide sequence: TGTGCCAGTAGCACCCGGAGGACCTACGAGCAGTACTTC. The chain is built from TRBV19 and TRBJ2-7; possible D gene TRBD2, 5 bases. Germline V lookup: CDR1 LNHDA, CDR2 SQIVND (reference sequence). The CDR3 spans 13 residues. V lost 6 bases to trimming and J lost 2 bases, with 11 bases between them.

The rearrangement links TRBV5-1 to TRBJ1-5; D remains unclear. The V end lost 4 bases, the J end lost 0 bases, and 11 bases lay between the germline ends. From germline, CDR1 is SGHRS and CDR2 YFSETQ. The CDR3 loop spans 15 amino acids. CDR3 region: CASSPKTDSNQPQHF. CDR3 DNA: TGCGCCAGCAGCCCGAAAACAGATAGCAATCAGCCCCAGCATTTT.

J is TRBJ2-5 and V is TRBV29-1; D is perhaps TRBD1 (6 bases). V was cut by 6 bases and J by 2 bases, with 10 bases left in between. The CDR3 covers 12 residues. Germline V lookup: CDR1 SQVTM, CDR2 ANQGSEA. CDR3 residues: CSVGTTQETQYF. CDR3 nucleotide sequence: TGCAGCGTGGGGACAACTCAAGAGACCCAGTACTTC.

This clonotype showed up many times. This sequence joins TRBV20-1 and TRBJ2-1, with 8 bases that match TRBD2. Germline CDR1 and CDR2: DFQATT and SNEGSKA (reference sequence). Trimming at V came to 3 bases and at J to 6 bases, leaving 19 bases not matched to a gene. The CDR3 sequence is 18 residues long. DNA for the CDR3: TGCAGTGCTAGTCTTTTTGGGGGGTTGGGACTAGGTAGCAATGAGCAGTTCTTC. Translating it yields CSASLFGGLGLGSNEQFF.

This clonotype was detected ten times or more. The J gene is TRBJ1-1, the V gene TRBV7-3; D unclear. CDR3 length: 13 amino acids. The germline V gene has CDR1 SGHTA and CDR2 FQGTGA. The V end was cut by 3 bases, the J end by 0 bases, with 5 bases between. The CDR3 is CASSFLLNTEAFF. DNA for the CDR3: TGTGCCAGCAGCTTTTTGTTGAACACTGAAGCTTTCTTT.

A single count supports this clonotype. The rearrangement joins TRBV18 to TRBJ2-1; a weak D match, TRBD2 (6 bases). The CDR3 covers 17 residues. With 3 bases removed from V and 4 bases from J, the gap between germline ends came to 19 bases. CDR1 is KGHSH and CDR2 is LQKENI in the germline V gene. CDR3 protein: CASSPPAGRSVYNEQFF. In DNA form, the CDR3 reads TGTGCCAGCTCACCCCCCGCGGGACGAAGCGTGTACAATGAGCAGTTCTTC.

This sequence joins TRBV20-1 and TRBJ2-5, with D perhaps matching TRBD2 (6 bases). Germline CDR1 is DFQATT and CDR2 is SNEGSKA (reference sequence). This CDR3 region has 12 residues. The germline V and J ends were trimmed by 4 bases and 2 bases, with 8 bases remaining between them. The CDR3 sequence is CSATDYQETQYF. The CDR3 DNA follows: TGCAGTGCTACGGACTATCAAGAGACCCAGTACTTC.

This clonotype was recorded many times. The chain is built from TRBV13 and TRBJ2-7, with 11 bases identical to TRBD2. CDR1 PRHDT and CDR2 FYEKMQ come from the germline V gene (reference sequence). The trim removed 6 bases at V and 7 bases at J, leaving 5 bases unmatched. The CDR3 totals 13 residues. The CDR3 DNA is TGTGCCAGCAGGACTAGCGGGACTCGGGAGCAGTACTTC. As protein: CASRTSGTREQYF.

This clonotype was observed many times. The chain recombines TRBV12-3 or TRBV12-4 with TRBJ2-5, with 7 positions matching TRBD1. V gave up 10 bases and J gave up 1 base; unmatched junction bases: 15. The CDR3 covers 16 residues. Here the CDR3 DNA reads TGTGCCACAGCCGGACCCGGGACAGCTGTCCAAGAGACCCAGTACTTC. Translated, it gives CATAGPGTAVQETQYF.

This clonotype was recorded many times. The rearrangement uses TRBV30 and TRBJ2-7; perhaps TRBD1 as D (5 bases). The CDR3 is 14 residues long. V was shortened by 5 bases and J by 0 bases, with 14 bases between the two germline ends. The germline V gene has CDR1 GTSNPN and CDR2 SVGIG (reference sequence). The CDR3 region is CAWRLPGSSYEQYF. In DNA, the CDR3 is TGTGCCTGGCGCCTCCCAGGGTCCTCCTACGAGCAGTACTTC.

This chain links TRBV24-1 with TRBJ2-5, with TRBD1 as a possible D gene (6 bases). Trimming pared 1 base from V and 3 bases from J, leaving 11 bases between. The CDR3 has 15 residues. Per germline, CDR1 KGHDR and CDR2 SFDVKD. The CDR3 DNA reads TGTGCCACCAGTGATTTTCCCAGGGGAAAAGAGACCCAGTACTTC. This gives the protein CATSDFPRGKETQYF.

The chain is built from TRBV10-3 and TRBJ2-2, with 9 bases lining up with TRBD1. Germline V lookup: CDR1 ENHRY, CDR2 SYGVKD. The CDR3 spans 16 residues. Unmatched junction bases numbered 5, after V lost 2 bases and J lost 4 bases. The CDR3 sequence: CAISEARTGVTGELFF. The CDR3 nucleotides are TGTGCCATCAGTGAGGCCAGGACAGGGGTCACCGGGGAGCTGTTTTTT.

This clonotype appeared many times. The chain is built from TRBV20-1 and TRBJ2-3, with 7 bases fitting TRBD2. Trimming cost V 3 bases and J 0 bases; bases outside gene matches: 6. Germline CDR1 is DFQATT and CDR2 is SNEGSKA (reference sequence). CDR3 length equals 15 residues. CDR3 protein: CSASPGGPSTDTQYF. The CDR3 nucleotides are TGCAGTGCTAGTCCGGGAGGACCTAGCACAGATACGCAGTATTTT.

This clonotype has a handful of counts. CDR3 amino acids: CASSGDKSQHF. DNA of the CDR3: TGTGCCAGCAGTGGCGACAAGTCCCAGCATTTT. The V and J genes are TRBV2 and TRBJ1-5; D is unresolved. Germline CDR1 SNHLY, CDR2 FYNNEI. The CDR3 covers 11 residues. V was cut by 4 bases and J by 11 bases, with 9 bases left in between.

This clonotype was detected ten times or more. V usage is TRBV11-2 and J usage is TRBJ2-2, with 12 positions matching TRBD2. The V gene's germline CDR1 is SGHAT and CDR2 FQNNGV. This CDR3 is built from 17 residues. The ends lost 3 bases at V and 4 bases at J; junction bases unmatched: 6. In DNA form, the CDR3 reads TGTGCCAGCAGCTTCCTAGCGGGGGGGATTGGCACCGGGGAGCTGTTTTTT. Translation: CASSFLAGGIGTGELFF. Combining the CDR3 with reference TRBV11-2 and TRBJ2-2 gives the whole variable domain EAGVAQSPRYKIIEKRQSVAFWCNPISGHATLYWYQQILGQGPKLLIQFQNNGVVDDSQLPKDRFSAERLKGVDSTLKIQPAKLEDSAVYLCASSFLAGGIGTGELFFGEGSRLTVL.

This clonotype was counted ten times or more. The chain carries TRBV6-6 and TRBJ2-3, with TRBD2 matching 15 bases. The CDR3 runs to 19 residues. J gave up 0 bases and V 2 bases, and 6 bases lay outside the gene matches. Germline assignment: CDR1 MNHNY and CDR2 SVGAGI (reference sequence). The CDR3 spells CASSYQGLAGGYSTDTQYF. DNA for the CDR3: TGTGCCAGCAGTTACCAGGGACTAGCGGGAGGTTACAGCACAGATACGCAGTATTTT.

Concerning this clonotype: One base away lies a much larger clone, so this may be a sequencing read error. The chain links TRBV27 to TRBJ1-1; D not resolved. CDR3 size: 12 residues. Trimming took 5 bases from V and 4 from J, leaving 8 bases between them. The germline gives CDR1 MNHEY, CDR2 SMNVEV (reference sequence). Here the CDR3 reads CASSTRLTEAFF. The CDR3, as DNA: TGTGCCAGCAGTACAAGACTCACTGAAGCTTTCTTT.

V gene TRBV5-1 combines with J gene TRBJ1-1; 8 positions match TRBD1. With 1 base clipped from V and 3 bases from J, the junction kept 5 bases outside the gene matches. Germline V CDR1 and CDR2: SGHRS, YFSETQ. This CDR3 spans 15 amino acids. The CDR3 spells CASSLQGAGYTEAFF. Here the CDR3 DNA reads TGCGCCAGCAGCTTGCAGGGGGCCGGGTACACTGAAGCTTTCTTT.

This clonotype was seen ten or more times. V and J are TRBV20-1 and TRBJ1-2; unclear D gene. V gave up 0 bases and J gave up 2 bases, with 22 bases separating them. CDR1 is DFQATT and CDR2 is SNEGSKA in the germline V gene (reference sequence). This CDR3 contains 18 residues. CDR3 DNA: TGCAGTGCTAGAGATCTCCTCCCAGCCGGAACACCAAACTATGGCTACACCTTC. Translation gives CSARDLLPAGTPNYGYTF.

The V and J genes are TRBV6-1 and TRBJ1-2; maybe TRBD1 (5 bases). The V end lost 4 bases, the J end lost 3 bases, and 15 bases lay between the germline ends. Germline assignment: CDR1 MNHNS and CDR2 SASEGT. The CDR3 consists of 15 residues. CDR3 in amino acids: CASSVDMNGYYGYTF. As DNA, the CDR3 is TGTGCCAGCAGTGTGGACATGAACGGTTACTATGGCTACACCTTC.

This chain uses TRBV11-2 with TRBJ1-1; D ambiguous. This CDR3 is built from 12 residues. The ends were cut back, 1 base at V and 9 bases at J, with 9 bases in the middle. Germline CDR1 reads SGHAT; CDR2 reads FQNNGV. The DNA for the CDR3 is TGTGCCAGCAGCTTAGCGGCAGTCCAAGCTTTCTTT. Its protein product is CASSLAAVQAFF.

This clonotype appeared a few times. The chain's CDR3 is CAISESGGIEGYTF. CDR3 DNA: TGTGCCATCAGTGAGTCGGGTGGTATCGAGGGCTACACCTTC. The rearrangement uses TRBV10-3 and TRBJ1-2; D gene unclear. Germline V gene lookup returns CDR1 ENHRY and CDR2 SYGVKD. V was trimmed by 0 bases and J by 8 bases, leaving 13 bases between them. The CDR3 contains 14 residues.

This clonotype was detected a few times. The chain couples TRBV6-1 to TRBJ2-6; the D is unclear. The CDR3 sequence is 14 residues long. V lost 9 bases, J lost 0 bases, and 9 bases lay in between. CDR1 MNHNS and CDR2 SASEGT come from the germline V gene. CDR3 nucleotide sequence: TGTGCCAGTAAGACGGTCTCTGGGGCCAACGTCCTGACTTTC. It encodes CASKTVSGANVLTF.

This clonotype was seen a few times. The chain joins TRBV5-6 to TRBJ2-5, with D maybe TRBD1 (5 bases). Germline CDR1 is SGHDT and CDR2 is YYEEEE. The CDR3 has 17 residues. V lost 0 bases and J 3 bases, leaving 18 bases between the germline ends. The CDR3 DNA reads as TGTGCCAGCAGCTTGGCCTTCGAAGGGGTGGAAGAAGAGACCCAGTACTTC. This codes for CASSLAFEGVEEETQYF. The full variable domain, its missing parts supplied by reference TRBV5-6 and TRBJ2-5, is DAGVTQSPTHLIKTRGQQVTLRCSPKSGHDTVSWYQQALGQGPQFIFQYYEEEERQRGNFPDRFSGHQFPNYSSELNVNALLLGDSALYLCASSLAFEGVEEETQYFGPGTRLLVL.

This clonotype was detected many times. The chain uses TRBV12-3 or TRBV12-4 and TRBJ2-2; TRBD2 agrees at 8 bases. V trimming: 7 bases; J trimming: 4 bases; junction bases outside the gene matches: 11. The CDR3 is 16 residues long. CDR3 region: CASTTGGTIPTGELFF. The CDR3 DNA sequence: TGTGCCAGCACCACGGGGGGGACTATCCCCACCGGGGAGCTGTTTTTT.

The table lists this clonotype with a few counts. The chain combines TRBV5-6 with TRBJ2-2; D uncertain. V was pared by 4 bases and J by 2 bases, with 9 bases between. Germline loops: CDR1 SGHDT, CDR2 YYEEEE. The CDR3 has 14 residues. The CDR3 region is CASSEAPNTGELFF. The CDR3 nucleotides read TGTGCCAGCAGCGAAGCCCCCAACACCGGGGAGCTGTTTTTT.

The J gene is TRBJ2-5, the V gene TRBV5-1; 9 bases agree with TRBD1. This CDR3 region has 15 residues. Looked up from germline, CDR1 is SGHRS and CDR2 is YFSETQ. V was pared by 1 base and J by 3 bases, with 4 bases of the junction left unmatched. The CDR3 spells CASSLTTGGKETQYF. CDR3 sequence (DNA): TGCGCCAGCAGCTTGACGACAGGGGGGAAAGAGACCCAGTACTTC.

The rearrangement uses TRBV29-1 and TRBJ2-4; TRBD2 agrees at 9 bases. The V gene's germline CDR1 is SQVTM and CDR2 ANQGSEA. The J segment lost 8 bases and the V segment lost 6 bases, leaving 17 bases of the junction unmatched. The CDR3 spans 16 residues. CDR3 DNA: TGCAGCGTATCGAAGCTAGCGGGACGAGGGCCTTACATTCAGTACTTC. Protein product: CSVSKLAGRGPYIQYF.

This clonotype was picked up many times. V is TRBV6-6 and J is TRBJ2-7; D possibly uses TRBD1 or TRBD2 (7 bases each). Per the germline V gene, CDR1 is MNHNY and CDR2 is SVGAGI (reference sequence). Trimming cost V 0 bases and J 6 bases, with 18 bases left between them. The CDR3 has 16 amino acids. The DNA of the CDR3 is TGTGCCAGCAGTTACTCGCAGGGGGAGGGCCTCCGCGAGCAGTACTTC. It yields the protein CASSYSQGEGLREQYF.

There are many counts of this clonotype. In nucleotides, the CDR3 is TGTGCCAGCAGTTTTCTGGGACTAGCGGGAGGGGAGAGGAACATTCAGTACTTC. This translates into CASSFLGLAGGERNIQYF. The rearrangement uses TRBV28 and TRBJ2-4, with 16 bases aligning to TRBD2. V lost 3 bases and J lost 7; bases outside the gene matches: 9. Germline V gives CDR1 MDHEN, CDR2 SYDVKM. The CDR3 contains 18 residues.

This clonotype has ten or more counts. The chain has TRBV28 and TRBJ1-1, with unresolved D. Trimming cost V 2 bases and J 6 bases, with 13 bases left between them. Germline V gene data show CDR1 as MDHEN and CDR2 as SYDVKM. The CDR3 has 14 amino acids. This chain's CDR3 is CASSLVPVSPEAFF. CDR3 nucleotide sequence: TGTGCCAGCAGTTTAGTGCCAGTCTCACCTGAAGCTTTCTTT.